The rows below give T cell receptor beta chains drawn from one sample of a study of T cell repertoires in cytomegalovirus infection. TCRdb processed the reads anew with MiXCR; each CDR3 protein has one entry. Of approximately 340,000 distinct CDR3 sequences in the sample, roughly 28% were seen once. These TCRs' antigens remain unknown. Sequences were derived from cultured PBMCs, sampled from culture after CMV antigen stimulation. The receptors were sampled from a human donor in good health (CMV status not recorded). Some clones in this sample may be carry-over from other donors' samples. CDR3s include the opening cysteine and the closing phenylalanine or tryptophan. D genes are given only for firm matches. Clone size is stated in some rows and not others, as once, few, many or a class when expanded.

v_gene	abundance	d_gene	j_gene	CDR3aa	CDR3nt
TRBV5-8	-	TRBD2	TRBJ2-1	CASSPGLAGENEQFF	TGTGCCAGCAGCCCCGGACTAGCGGGAGAGAATGAGCAGTTCTTC
TRBV7-8	many	-	TRBJ1-5	CASSLGVQNNQPQHF	TGTGCCAGCAGCTTAGGGGTACAGAACAATCAGCCCCAGCATTTT
TRBV11-2	few	TRBD1	TRBJ1-1	CASSPTGRQGAFF	TGTGCCAGCAGCCCGACAGGGAGGCAGGGAGCTTTCTTT
TRBV6-5	few	TRBD2	TRBJ2-1	CASSYSGLAGEYNEQFF	TGTGCCAGCAGTTACTCGGGACTAGCGGGAGAATACAATGAGCAGTTCTTC
TRBV19	few	TRBD1	TRBJ2-1	CASSSGRGTYNEQFF	TGTGCCAGTAGTAGTGGCAGGGGGACCTACAATGAGCAGTTCTTC
TRBV6-1	many	-	TRBJ1-5	CASSPNSNQPQHF	TGTGCCAGCAGCCCTAATAGCAATCAGCCCCAGCATTTT
TRBV2	-	-	TRBJ2-7	CASSALPTYEQYF	TGTGCCAGCAGTGCGCTTCCAACCTACGAGCAGTACTTC
TRBV20-1	few	-	TRBJ2-1	CSAREGASHRIEQFF	TGCAGTGCTAGAGAAGGGGCCTCCCACCGAATCGAGCAGTTCTTC
TRBV11-2	many	-	TRBJ2-7	CASSLGWGLAEDAHYEQYF	TGTGCCAGCAGCTTAGGGTGGGGCCTAGCAGAGGATGCACACTACGAGCAGTACTTC
TRBV27	-	TRBD1	TRBJ2-4	CASSPATGGNGKNIQYF	TGTGCCAGCAGTCCAGCGACAGGGGGTAATGGCAAAAACATTCAGTACTTC
TRBV12-3/TRBV12-4	many	-	TRBJ1-1	CAVLTLNTEAFF	TGTGCCGTACTTACCCTGAACACTGAAGCTTTCTTT
TRBV4-1	-	TRBD1	TRBJ1-1	CASSQDRTGVTEAFF	TGCGCCAGCAGCCAAGACCGGACAGGGGTCACTGAAGCTTTCTTT
TRBV7-9	-	TRBD1	TRBJ2-1	CASSFQGVNEQFF	TGTGCCAGCAGTTTCCAGGGGGTCAATGAGCAGTTCTTC
TRBV2	few	TRBD2	TRBJ2-2	CASSGTSGTTGELFF	TGTGCCAGCAGTGGGACTAGCGGGACCACCGGGGAGCTGTTTTTT
TRBV7-6	-	-	TRBJ2-7	CASSIINREGGYEQYF	TGTGCCAGCAGCATTATTAACAGGGAGGGAGGCTACGAGCAGTACTTC
TRBV4-2	-	-	TRBJ2-1	CASSQEGNPAYNEQFF	TGTGCCAGCAGCCAAGAGGGTAATCCCGCCTACAATGAGCAGTTCTTC
TRBV7-8	many	-	TRBJ1-6	CASSLAGEGYSPLHF	TGTGCCAGCAGCTTAGCGGGGGAGGGGTATTCACCCCTCCACTTT
TRBV7-3	-	TRBD1	TRBJ1-2	CASSHRTGDGYTF	TGTGCCAGCAGCCACCGGACAGGGGATGGCTACACCTTC
TRBV12-3/TRBV12-4	few	-	TRBJ1-2	CASSSEDPDGYTF	TGTGCCAGCAGTTCTGAGGACCCAGATGGCTACACCTTC
TRBV6-5	-	-	TRBJ1-2	CASSYSSRGGSGYTF	TGTGCCAGCAGTTACTCAAGCCGTGGGGGGTCCGGCTACACCTTC
TRBV29-1	-	-	TRBJ1-1	CSVEGRIETRAFF	TGCAGCGTTGAAGGCCGGATAGAGACTAGGGCTTTCTTT
TRBV7-3	-	TRBD2	TRBJ2-1	CASSGGLAGAYNEQFF	TGTGCCAGCAGCGGAGGACTAGCGGGCGCCTACAATGAGCAGTTCTTC
TRBV4-1	-	-	TRBJ2-1	CASSQDPASRFYEQFF	TGCGCCAGCAGCCAAGATCCTGCTAGCAGGTTTTATGAGCAGTTCTTC
TRBV12-3/TRBV12-4	few	-	TRBJ2-3	CASSLTRAPSATQYF	TGTGCCAGCAGTTTAACCCGAGCTCCTAGCGCTACGCAGTATTTT
TRBV7-8	few	-	TRBJ2-7	CATRRGTSSYEQYF	TGTGCTACTCGGAGGGGGACCAGCTCCTACGAGCAGTACTTC
TRBV19	-	-	TRBJ1-5	CASSTSRTDQPQHF	TGTGCCAGTAGTACTTCCCGGACCGATCAGCCCCAGCATTTT
TRBV10-3	-	-	TRBJ1-2	CAISDSRSLKANYGYTF	TGTGCCATCAGTGATTCCCGTTCCCTTAAGGCTAACTATGGCTACACCTTC
TRBV12-3/TRBV12-4	-	-	TRBJ1-2	CASGHRAGYGYTF	TGTGCCAGCGGTCATAGGGCGGGCTATGGCTACACCTTC
TRBV23-1	-	-	TRBJ1-1	CASSQEIGLNTEAFF	TGCGCCAGCAGTCAAGAAATAGGATTGAACACTGAAGCTTTCTTT
TRBV5-4	-	-	TRBJ1-4	CASSLPGTAHEKLFF	TGTGCCAGCAGCTTACCCGGGACGGCACATGAAAAACTGTTTTTT
TRBV19	few	-	TRBJ2-5	CASSILTGETQYF	TGTGCCAGTAGTATACTTACGGGAGAGACCCAGTACTTC
TRBV11-2	many	-	TRBJ2-1	CASSFMDRESSEQFF	TGTGCCAGCAGCTTCATGGACCGCGAGAGTTCTGAGCAGTTCTTC
TRBV27	many	TRBD2	TRBJ2-1	CATSPERIAGNNEQFF	TGTGCCACCTCCCCAGAGAGGATAGCGGGAAACAATGAGCAGTTCTTC
TRBV7-6	many	TRBD2	TRBJ2-3	CASSLVSGAADTQYF	TGTGCCAGCAGCTTAGTGAGCGGGGCCGCAGATACGCAGTATTTT
TRBV29-1	-	-	TRBJ2-4	CSVAGELLAKNIQYF	TGCAGCGTTGCGGGGGAGCTACTAGCCAAAAACATTCAGTACTTC
TRBV28	few	-	TRBJ1-3	CASSFRGISGNTIYF	TGTGCCAGCAGTTTCCGGGGAATATCTGGAAACACCATATATTTT
TRBV7-9	-	TRBD2	TRBJ2-7	CASSLLAGGRHEQYF	TGTGCCAGCAGCTTATTGGCGGGGGGGCGGCACGAGCAGTACTTC
TRBV5-1	-	-	TRBJ1-6	CASSPGLLGSPLHF	TGCGCCAGCAGCCCCGGACTTCTAGGATCACCCCTCCACTTT
TRBV7-2	many	-	TRBJ2-1	CASSLSRDPSYNEQFF	TGTGCCAGCAGCTTAAGCAGGGATCCATCCTACAATGAGCAGTTCTTC
TRBV12-3/TRBV12-4	few	-	TRBJ1-1	CASSLRKIVTEAFF	TGTGCCAGCAGTTTAAGGAAAATAGTCACTGAAGCTTTCTTT
TRBV3-1	-	-	TRBJ1-1	CASSQFTSTEAFF	TGTGCCAGCAGCCAATTCACGAGCACTGAAGCTTTCTTT
TRBV28	-	TRBD2	TRBJ2-2	CASSLAAGGPDTGELFF	TGTGCCAGCAGTTTAGCAGCGGGAGGGCCGGACACCGGGGAGCTGTTTTTT
TRBV28	few	-	TRBJ2-1	CASSLRGVKQFF	TGTGCCAGCAGTTTACGGGGAGTTAAGCAGTTCTTC
TRBV6-2/TRBV6-3	few	-	TRBJ1-3	CASSQGPATIYF	TGTGCCAGCAGTCAAGGCCCCGCGACCATATATTTT
TRBV7-8	few	-	TRBJ2-1	CASSLMLGSERTFF	TGTGCCAGCAGCTTAATGTTGGGGTCCGAAAGGACGTTCTTC
TRBV29-1	many	TRBD2	TRBJ2-1	CSVETSGGSSYNEQFF	TGCAGCGTTGAAACTAGCGGGGGGAGCTCCTACAATGAGCAGTTCTTC